This T cell receptor (beta chain) derives from a study of blood T cells in healthy people across ages. Together with a sample-barcoded 5' primer, a J-beta primer mix was included in a second PCR lasting 7 to 11 cycles. Each cDNA molecule carried a tag from a template-switch adaptor that contained 12 random nucleotides. TCRdb processed the 5' RACE reads anew with MiXCR; each CDR3 protein has one entry. Of about 1,500,000 distinct CDR3 sequences in the sample, 28% were seen once. Study-level results: One million T cells yielded diversity estimates that were considered underestimates.

The CDR3 consists of 15 residues. V was cut by 0 bases and J by 0 bases, with 8 bases left in between. CDR1 and CDR2 (germline): DFQATT, SNEGSKA (reference sequence). On this clonotype: Its antigen is currently unknown.

The rearrangement uses TRBV20-1 and TRBJ2-2; no clear D. The specimen was blood. This sequence originates from a woman aged 30 to 39 in good health. The CDR3 nucleotides read TGCAGTGCTAGAGATCGGCTAGCGAACACCGGGGAGCTGTTTTTT. As protein: CSARDRLANTGELFF.